One T cell receptor beta chain is described in this entry. Its antigen is not known. This sample is drawn from a study of blood T cells in healthy people across ages. Findings and limits, study-wide: Older age went with lower TCR beta diversity per million T cells, in a roughly linear way. The unsorted PBMCs prevented any conclusive comparison of naive versus antigen-experienced cells.

This CDR3 comprises 18 residues. Germline V gene data show CDR1 as MNHEY and CDR2 as SVGAGI. With 0 bases clipped from V and 4 bases from J, the junction kept 7 bases outside the gene matches. Next came a second PCR, run for roughly 7 to 12 cycles, which used a sample-barcoded 5' primer along with a J-beta primer mix. TCRdb analysed the 5' RACE reads with MiXCR anew, one entry per CDR3 protein. This table has approximately 600,000 distinct CDR3 sequences, roughly three fifths appearing once. The J gene is TRBJ2-1, the V gene TRBV6-5; 12 nucleotides agree with TRBD2. What was sequenced was blood. The sequence was obtained from a man aged 60 to 69 in good health. The CDR3 spells CASSYSSTSGGHYNEQFF. The CDR3 bases are TGTGCCAGCAGTTACTCGTCGACTAGCGGGGGCCATTACAATGAGCAGTTCTTC.